Sequencing of this TCR beta chain was carried out in a study of read filtering for tumor transcriptome and immune sequencing. The table lists this clonotype with many counts. The V gene's germline CDR1 is SGHRS and CDR2 YFSETQ. Trimming took 2 bases from V and 3 from J; bases not matched to a gene: 6. The CDR3 runs 16 residues. Every patient had bone marrow sampled while the disease was active. Molecular barcoded adaptors covering alpha/delta and beta/gamma chains were used on 400 to 450 ng RNA. MiXCR was run by TCRdb on the reads, yielding one entry per CDR3 protein. This table holds around 140,000 distinct CDR3 sequences, roughly 13% found once.

This chain connects TRBV5-1 to TRBJ2-3; TRBD2 matches 10 bases. The sample comprised a population of CD138-negative cells sorted from bone marrow. This TCR was sampled from a donor aged 40 or over with multiple myeloma. The CDR3 DNA is TGCGCCAGCAGCTTTACCCCGGGACTAGCGACAGATACGCAGTATTTT. It codes for CASSFTPGLATDTQYF.